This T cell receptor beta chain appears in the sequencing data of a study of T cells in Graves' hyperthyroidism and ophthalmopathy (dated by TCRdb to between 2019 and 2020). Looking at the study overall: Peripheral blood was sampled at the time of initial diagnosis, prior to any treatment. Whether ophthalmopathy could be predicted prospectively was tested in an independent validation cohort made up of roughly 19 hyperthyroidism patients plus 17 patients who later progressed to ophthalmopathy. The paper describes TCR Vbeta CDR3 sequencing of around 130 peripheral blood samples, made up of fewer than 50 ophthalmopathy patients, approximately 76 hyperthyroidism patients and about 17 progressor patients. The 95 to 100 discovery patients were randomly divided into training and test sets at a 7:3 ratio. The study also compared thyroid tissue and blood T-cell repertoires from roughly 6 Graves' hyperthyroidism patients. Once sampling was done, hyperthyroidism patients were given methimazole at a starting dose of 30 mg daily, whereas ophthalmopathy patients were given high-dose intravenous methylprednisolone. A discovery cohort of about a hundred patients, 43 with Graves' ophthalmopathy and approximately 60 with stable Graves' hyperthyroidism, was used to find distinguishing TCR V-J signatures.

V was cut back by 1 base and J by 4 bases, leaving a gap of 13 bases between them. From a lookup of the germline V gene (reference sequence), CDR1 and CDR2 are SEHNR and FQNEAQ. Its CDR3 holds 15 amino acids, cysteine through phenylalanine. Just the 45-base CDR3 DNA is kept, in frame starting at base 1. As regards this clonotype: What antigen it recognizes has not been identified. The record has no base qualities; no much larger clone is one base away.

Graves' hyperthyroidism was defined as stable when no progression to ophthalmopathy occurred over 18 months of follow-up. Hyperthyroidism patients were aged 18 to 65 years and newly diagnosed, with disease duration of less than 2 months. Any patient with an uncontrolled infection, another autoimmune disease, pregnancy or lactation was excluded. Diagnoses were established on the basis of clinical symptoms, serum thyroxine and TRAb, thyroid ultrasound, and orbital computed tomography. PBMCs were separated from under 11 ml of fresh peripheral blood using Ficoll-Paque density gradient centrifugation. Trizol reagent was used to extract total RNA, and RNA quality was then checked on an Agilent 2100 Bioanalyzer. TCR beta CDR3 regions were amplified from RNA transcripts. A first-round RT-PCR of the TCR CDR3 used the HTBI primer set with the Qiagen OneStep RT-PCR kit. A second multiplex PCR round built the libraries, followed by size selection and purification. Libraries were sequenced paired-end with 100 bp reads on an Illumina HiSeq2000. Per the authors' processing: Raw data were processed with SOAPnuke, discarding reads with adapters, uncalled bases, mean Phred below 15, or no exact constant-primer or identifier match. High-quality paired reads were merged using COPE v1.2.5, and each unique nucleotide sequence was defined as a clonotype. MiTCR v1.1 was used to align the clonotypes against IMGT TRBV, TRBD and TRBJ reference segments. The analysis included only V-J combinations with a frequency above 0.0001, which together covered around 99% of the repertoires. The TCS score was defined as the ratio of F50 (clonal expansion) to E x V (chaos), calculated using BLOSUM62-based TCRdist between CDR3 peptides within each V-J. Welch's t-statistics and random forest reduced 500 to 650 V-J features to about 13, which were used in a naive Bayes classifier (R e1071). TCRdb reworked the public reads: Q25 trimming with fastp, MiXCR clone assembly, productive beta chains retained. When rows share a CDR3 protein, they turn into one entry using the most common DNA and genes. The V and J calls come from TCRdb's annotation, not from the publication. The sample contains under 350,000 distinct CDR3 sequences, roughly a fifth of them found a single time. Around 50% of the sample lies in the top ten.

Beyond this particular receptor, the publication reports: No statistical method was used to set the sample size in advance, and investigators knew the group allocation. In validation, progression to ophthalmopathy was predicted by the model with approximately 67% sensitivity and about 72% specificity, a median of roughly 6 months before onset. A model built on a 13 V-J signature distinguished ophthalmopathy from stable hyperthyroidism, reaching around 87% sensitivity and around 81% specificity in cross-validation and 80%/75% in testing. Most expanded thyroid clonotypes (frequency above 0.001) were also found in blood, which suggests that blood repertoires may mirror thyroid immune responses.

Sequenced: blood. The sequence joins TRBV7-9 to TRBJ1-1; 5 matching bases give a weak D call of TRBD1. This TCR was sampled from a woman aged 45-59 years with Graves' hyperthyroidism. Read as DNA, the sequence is TGTGCCAGCAGCTTAGTCGGCAGGGAGACCACTGAAGCTTTCTTT. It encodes CASSLVGRETTEAFF. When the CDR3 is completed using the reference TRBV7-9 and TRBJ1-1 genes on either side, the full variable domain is DTGVSQNPRHKITKRGQNVTFRCDPISEHNRLYWYRQTLGQGPEFLTYFQNEAQLEKSRLLSDRFSAERPKGSFSTLEIQRTEQGDSAMYLCASSLVGRETTEAFFGQGTRLTVV.